The 15 T cell receptor beta chains given below trace back to one sample, sequenced in a study of T-cell reconstitution after alpha-beta-depleted transplantation in children. Preparing the TCRbeta library involved the use of unique molecular identifiers. From the PCR reads, TCRdb called clonotypes with MiXCR, one entry per CDR3 protein. The table includes tens of thousands of distinct CDR3 sequences, 4.9% detected once. Sequences were derived from PBMCs, mostly from graft donor cells, sampled 180 days after TCRalphabeta/CD19-depleted stem cell transplant. The receptors derive from a boy younger than two who had a stem cell transplant for acute myeloid leukemia, so the T cells may come from the graft donor.

This clonotype appeared many times. This chain joins TRBV29-1 and TRBJ1-5, with TRBD1 as a possible D gene (6 bases). Trimming pared 5 bases from V and 2 bases from J, leaving 16 bases between. The germline gives CDR1 SQVTM, CDR2 ANQGSEA. This CDR3 comprises 15 residues. The CDR3 nucleotides are TGCAGCGTTTTAGTAGCGGGGGCGGGCAATCAGCCCCAGCATTTT. It encodes CSVLVAGAGNQPQHF.

This clonotype appeared many times. The CDR3 end shows no conserved phenylalanine or tryptophan, and so a read error is likely. Because the CDR3's place on the DNA is in doubt, the DNA is left out and the CDR3 is given as listed by TCRdb. This chain links TRBV12-3 or TRBV12-4 with TRBJ2-1; the table's D call, TRBD1, has no DNA check behind it. From its first to its last residue, the CDR3 has 13 amino acids. CDR3 protein: CASSSIRDSVLVC.

This clonotype was counted at least ten times. One junction end does not reproduce the germline sequence, and a read error may be involved. V and J are TRBV27 and TRBJ1-2; no clear D gene. Germline assignment: CDR1 MNHEY and CDR2 SMNVEV (reference sequence). The CDR3 runs 18 residues. The CDR3 DNA reads as TGTGCCAGCAGTTTTTCCTCACGTGACACCGGTTTTAACTATGGTTACACCTTC. Amino acid sequence: CASSFSSRDTGFNYGYTF.

This clonotype occurred many times. The V gene is TRBV28, the J gene TRBJ2-3; no clear D gene. Germline V gene sequence: CDR1 MDHEN, CDR2 SYDVKM. The CDR3 consists of 16 residues. The V gene lost 8 bases and the J gene lost 6 bases, with 24 bases spanning the gap. In DNA, the CDR3 is TGTGCCAGCCTCCGTGAGGCCACTTCCAATACGGATACGCAGTATTTT. Its protein product is CASLREATSNTDTQYF.

This clonotype was counted at least ten times. The chain is built from TRBV12-3 or TRBV12-4 and TRBJ1-5; 8 nucleotides line up with TRBD1. This CDR3 contains 14 residues. V shed 6 bases and J 6 bases; nucleotides not matched to a gene: 7. As DNA, the CDR3 is TGTGCCAGCAGCCCAGGGACAGGCCGTCAGCCCCAGCATTTT. It yields the protein CASSPGTGRQPQHF.

This clonotype was seen ten or more times. The J gene is TRBJ1-2, the V gene TRBV15; D remains unclear. Trimming took off 0 bases at V and 2 bases at J, with 10 bases between the two ends. The CDR3 totals 15 residues. Germline CDR1 reads LNHNV; CDR2 reads YYDKDF (reference sequence). CDR3 residues: CATSREAQINYGYTF. CDR3 in DNA: TGTGCCACCAGCAGAGAGGCCCAAATAAACTATGGCTACACCTTC.

This clonotype was observed at least ten times. V and J are TRBV2 and TRBJ2-1; TRBD1 matches 10 bases. The germline V gene encodes CDR1 SNHLY and CDR2 FYNNEI. The CDR3 length is 15 residues. The V segment lost 4 bases and the J segment 4 bases; nucleotides outside the gene matches: 4. The CDR3 coding sequence is TGTGCCAGCAGTGGTGACAGGGGGCCTTACAATGAGCAGTTCTTC. It encodes CASSGDRGPYNEQFF.

This clonotype has ten or more counts. The genes are TRBV5-1 and TRBJ2-5; D remains unclear. This CDR3 is 13 amino acids long. Trimming took off 4 bases at V and 2 bases at J, with 9 bases between the two ends. The germline V gene has CDR1 SGHRS and CDR2 YFSETQ. In nucleotides, the CDR3 is TGCGCCAGCAGCCTCGGACGGCAAGAGACCCAGTACTTC. This translates into CASSLGRQETQYF.

This clonotype was observed at least ten times. This sequence joins TRBV5-1 and TRBJ2-2; 8 positions agree with TRBD2. CDR1 is SGHRS and CDR2 is YFSETQ in the germline V gene. V shed 6 bases and J 6 bases; nucleotides not matched to a gene: 4. The CDR3 extends over 13 amino acids. This CDR3 reads CASNAGGSGELFF. The CDR3 DNA reads TGCGCCAGCAACGCGGGGGGTTCCGGGGAGCTGTTTTTT.

This clonotype was counted ten times or more. This sequence joins TRBV5-1 and TRBJ2-4, with 8 bases that match TRBD1. The V segment lost 3 bases and the J segment 8 bases; nucleotides outside the gene matches: 4. CDR1 is SGHRS, CDR2 YFSETQ, per germline. The CDR3 runs to 13 residues. The CDR3 DNA follows: TGCGCCAGCAGCTCGGACAGGGAGGACATTCAGTACTTC. Translating it yields CASSSDREDIQYF.

This clonotype was counted between two and nine times. This chain joins TRBV5-4 and TRBJ2-1, with TRBD1 matching over 7 bases. The V gene end was trimmed by 4 bases and the J gene end by 5 bases; junction bases not matched to a gene: 9. This CDR3 region has 15 residues. The germline V gene encodes CDR1 SGHNT and CDR2 YYREEE (reference sequence). The CDR3 DNA is TGTGCCAGCAGCGAAGGACAGGTGAGAGACAATGAGCAGTTCTTC. Protein: CASSEGQVRDNEQFF.

The table lists this clonotype with many counts. J is TRBJ2-1 and V is TRBV12-3 or TRBV12-4; TRBD2 matches at 8 bases. This CDR3 spans 16 amino acids. J was trimmed by 7 bases and V by 5 bases; bases with no gene match: 13. The CDR3 DNA follows: TGTGCCAGCAGTAACCTAGGACTAGCAGGTTCGAATGAGCAGTTCTTC. Protein: CASSNLGLAGSNEQFF.

This clonotype was recorded many times. The chain uses TRBV30 and TRBJ1-2; 9 positions agree with TRBD1. The length of the CDR3 is 12 residues. V lost 4 bases and J lost 8; bases outside the gene matches: 5. Per the germline V gene, CDR1 is GTSNPN and CDR2 is SVGIG (reference sequence). CDR3 in amino acids: CAWTPGQGGYTF. DNA for the CDR3: TGTGCCTGGACCCCGGGACAGGGAGGCTACACCTTC.

This clonotype came up many times. The rearrangement links TRBV18 to TRBJ2-7; D is unclear. Per germline, CDR1 KGHSH and CDR2 LQKENI. V lost 1 base and J lost 5, with 9 bases in between. The length of the CDR3 is 13 residues. This chain's CDR3 is CASSPRLEDEQYV. Here the CDR3 DNA reads TGTGCCAGCTCACCACGGCTAGAGGACGAGCAGTACGTC.

The table lists this clonotype with many counts. This chain connects TRBV12-3 or TRBV12-4 to TRBJ1-4; 10 bases match TRBD1. The CDR3 has 15 amino acids. Trimming removed 5 bases from V and 6 bases from J; junction bases left unmatched: 6. This chain's CDR3 is CASSIDRGHYEKLFF. The DNA of the CDR3 is TGTGCCAGCAGTATTGACAGGGGGCATTATGAAAAACTGTTTTTT.